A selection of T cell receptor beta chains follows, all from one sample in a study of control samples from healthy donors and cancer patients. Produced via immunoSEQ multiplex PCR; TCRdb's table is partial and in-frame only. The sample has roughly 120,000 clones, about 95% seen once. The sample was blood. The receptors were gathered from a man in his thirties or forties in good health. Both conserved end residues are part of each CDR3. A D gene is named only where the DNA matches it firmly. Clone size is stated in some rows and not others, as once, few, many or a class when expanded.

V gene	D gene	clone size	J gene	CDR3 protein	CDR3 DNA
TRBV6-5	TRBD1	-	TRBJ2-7	CASSYATGYEQYF	TGTGCCAGCAGTTACGCGACAGGGTACGAGCAGTACTTC
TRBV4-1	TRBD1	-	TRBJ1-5	CASSLTGVGNQPQHF	TGCGCCAGCAGCCTCACAGGGGTGGGTAATCAGCCCCAGCATTTT
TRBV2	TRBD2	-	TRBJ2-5	CASRRLAADQETQYF	TGTGCCAGCAGACGACTAGCGGCGGACCAAGAGACCCAGTACTTC
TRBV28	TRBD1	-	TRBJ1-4	CASSFLGTDEKLFF	TGTGCCAGCAGTTTTTTAGGGACAGATGAAAAACTGTTTTTT
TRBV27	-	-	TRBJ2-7	CASSPSDYYEQYF	TGTGCCAGCAGTCCCTCGGACTACTACGAGCAGTACTTC
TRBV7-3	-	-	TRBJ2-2	CASSLMPGTNTGELFF	TGTGCCAGCAGCTTAATGCCGGGTACGAACACCGGGGAGCTGTTTTTT
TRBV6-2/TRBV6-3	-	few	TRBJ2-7	CASSYSIAYEQYF	TGTGCCAGCAGTTACTCCATAGCATACGAGCAGTACTTC
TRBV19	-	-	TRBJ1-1	CASKGRQIHSSNTEAFF	TGTGCCAGTAAAGGGCGACAGATTCACTCCTCGAACACTGAAGCTTTCTTT
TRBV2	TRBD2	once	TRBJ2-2	CASKGLAGANTGELFF	TGTGCCAGCAAGGGACTAGCGGGGGCGAACACCGGGGAGCTGTTTTTT
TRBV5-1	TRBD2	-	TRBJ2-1	CASSLEWRGGLDEQFF	TGCGCCAGCAGCTTGGAGTGGCGGGGGGGCCTTGATGAGCAGTTCTTC
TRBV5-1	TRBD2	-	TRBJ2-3	CASSSGGLAGPDTQYF	TGCGCCAGCAGCTCGGGGGGACTAGCGGGCCCAGATACGCAGTATTTT